This entry lists 14 T cell receptor beta chains sequenced from one sample in a study of long-term antiretroviral therapy in people with HIV. Researchers ran immunoSEQ v3.0 at survey level. Some clones are missing from TCRdb's copy, which holds only in-frame ones; the method was immunoSEQ multiplex PCR. The repertoire holds 25,000 to 40,000 clones, nearly 90% seen once, with about an eighth in the top ten. Sequencing was performed on unsorted PBMCs, taken 1.1 years after starting antiretroviral therapy. The origin of the receptors is a man aged 18 to 29 with HIV.

The chain carries TRBV7-9 and TRBJ1-2; maybe TRBD1 (6 bases). The CDR3 has 15 amino acids. Germline lookup yields CDR1 SEHNR and CDR2 FQNEAQ (reference sequence). Trimming shortened V by 5 bases and J by 4 bases, and 17 bases separated the two germline ends. The DNA of the CDR3 is TGTGCCAGCAGCCCCGGGGGTGGGGGCGGCTATGGCTACACCTTC. Translated: CASSPGGGGGYGYTF. Combining the CDR3 with reference TRBV7-9 and TRBJ1-2 gives the whole variable domain DTGVSQNPRHKITKRGQNVTFRCDPISEHNRLYWYRQTLGQGPEFLTYFQNEAQLEKSRLLSDRFSAERPKGSFSTLEIQRTEQGDSAMYLCASSPGGGGGYGYTFGSGTRLTVV.

The rearrangement uses TRBV7-6 and TRBJ2-1; 14 positions match TRBD2. This CDR3 is built from 15 residues. Trimming at V came to 4 bases and at J to 7 bases, leaving 3 bases not matched to a gene. Germline CDR1 is SGHVS and CDR2 is FNYEAQ. Here the CDR3 reads CASSSGLAGANEQFF. CDR3 nucleotide sequence: TGTGCCAGCAGCTCGGGACTAGCGGGAGCGAATGAGCAGTTCTTC. Looking up the rest from reference TRBV7-6 and TRBJ2-1 gives the full variable domain: GAGVSQSPRYKVTKRGQDVALRCDPISGHVSLYWYRQALGQGPEFLTYFNYEAQQDKSGLPNDRFSAERPEGSISTLTIQRTEQRDSAMYRCASSSGLAGANEQFFGPGTRLTVL.

The chain is built from TRBV5-1 and TRBJ2-1, with D hard to call. Per the germline V gene, CDR1 is SGHRS and CDR2 is YFSETQ. Trimming pared 4 bases from V and 10 bases from J, leaving 12 bases between. This CDR3 comprises 12 residues. CDR3 DNA: TGCGCCAGCAGCCGTGACCGCGACGAGCAGTTCTTC. The encoded protein is CASSRDRDEQFF.

The chain employs TRBV27 and TRBJ1-1, with D perhaps TRBD1 (5 bases). The CDR3 consists of 14 residues. V dropped 3 bases and J dropped 4 bases, with 12 bases sitting between them. CDR1 and CDR2 from the germline V gene are MNHEY and SMNVEV (reference sequence). The CDR3 region is CASSLSGDRTEAFF. CDR3 DNA sequence: TGTGCCAGCAGTTTGTCGGGGGATCGCACTGAAGCTTTCTTT.

V gene TRBV10-3 combines with J gene TRBJ1-2; 11 nucleotides line up with TRBD1. J lost 8 bases, V lost 5 bases, and 13 bases had no gene match. Germline V gene data show CDR1 as ENHRY and CDR2 as SYGVKD. The CDR3 spans 16 residues. DNA for the CDR3: TGTGCCATCAGTAAAGTTGGACAGGGGGCTGATAGAGGCTACACCTTC. It translates to CAISKVGQGADRGYTF.

V and J are TRBV6-1 and TRBJ2-2, with no clear D. Germline assignment: CDR1 MNHNS and CDR2 SASEGT. This CDR3 contains 14 residues. V lost 7 bases and J lost 3, with 12 bases in between. The CDR3 loop reads CASKEKAYTGELFF. The DNA for the CDR3 is TGTGCCAGCAAGGAGAAGGCGTACACCGGGGAGCTGTTTTTT.

The chain uses TRBV10-3 and TRBJ2-2; D unresolved. The V and J ends lost 6 bases and 2 bases respectively, with 7 bases between them. The CDR3 length is 13 residues. From germline, CDR1 is ENHRY and CDR2 SYGVKD. The CDR3 loop reads CAIRVPNTGELFF. CDR3 DNA sequence: TGTGCCATCAGGGTCCCCAACACCGGGGAGCTGTTTTTT.

The chain links TRBV11-2 to TRBJ1-1, with unresolved D. Germline V gives CDR1 SGHAT, CDR2 FQNNGV. The CDR3 sequence is 15 residues long. Trimming pared 0 bases from V and 1 base from J, leaving 9 bases between. CDR3 DNA sequence: TGTGCCAGCAGCTTAGACAATGAACGGAACACTGAAGCTTTCTTT. It specifies CASSLDNERNTEAFF.

The V call is TRBV6-5, the J call TRBJ2-7; a possible D gene is TRBD1 (6 bases). The germline gives CDR1 MNHEY, CDR2 SVGAGI. The CDR3 runs 14 residues. V lost 6 bases, J lost 2 bases, and 14 bases lay in between. The CDR3 is CASSLAGTTYEQYF. The CDR3 DNA reads as TGTGCCAGCAGCCTTGCCGGGACAACCTACGAGCAGTACTTC.

The chain recombines TRBV25-1 with TRBJ1-1; D is unclear. The CDR3 is 13 amino acids. V lost 2 bases to trimming and J lost 1 base, with 5 bases between them. Germline V CDR1 and CDR2: MGHDK, SYGVNS. CDR3 DNA sequence: TGTGCCAGCAGTGAAATAGGGAACACTGAAGCTTTCTTT. Translated, it gives CASSEIGNTEAFF.

The chain is built from TRBV27 and TRBJ1-2; D is undetermined. Germline V gene sequence: CDR1 MNHEY, CDR2 SMNVEV (reference sequence). The CDR3 is 15 amino acids. V gave up 0 bases and J gave up 4 bases, with 12 bases separating them. CDR3 sequence reads: CASSLSGSLPYGYTF. The DNA for the CDR3 is TGTGCCAGCAGTTTATCTGGCAGTTTACCCTATGGCTACACCTTC.

In this sample, this clone turned up a few times. The CDR3: CSVREVGHEQYF. In nucleotides, the CDR3 is TGCAGCGTCCGAGAGGTAGGCCACGAGCAGTACTTC. The rearrangement uses TRBV29-1 and TRBJ2-7, with D unclear. From germline, CDR1 is SQVTM and CDR2 ANQGSEA. Trimming pared 6 bases from V and 5 bases from J, leaving 14 bases between. The CDR3 consists of 12 residues.

This clone came up once. The J gene is TRBJ2-1, the V gene TRBV9; D remains ambiguous. Germline values: CDR1 SGDLS, CDR2 YYNGEE. V was trimmed by 0 bases and J by 8 bases, leaving 6 bases between them. The CDR3 loop spans 12 amino acids. CDR3 amino acids: CASSVVKDEQFF. The CDR3 DNA reads as TGTGCCAGCAGCGTAGTTAAGGATGAGCAGTTCTTC. Variable domain in full (rest from reference TRBV9 and TRBJ2-1): DSGVTQTPKHLITATGQRVTLRCSPRSGDLSVYWYQQSLDQGLQFLIQYYNGEERAKGNILERFSAQQFPDLHSELNLSSLELGDSALYFCASSVVKDEQFFGPGTRLTVL.

The V call is TRBV5-1, the J call TRBJ2-1; 7 bases are shared with TRBD2. V shed 4 bases, J shed 3 bases, and the junction held 10 bases outside the gene matches. The CDR3 is 16 residues long. In germline, CDR1 is SGHRS, CDR2 YFSETQ. For the CDR3, the DNA is TGCGCCAGCAGCGGGGGGGTAGCGGATGACTACAATGAGCAGTTCTTC. It translates to CASSGGVADDYNEQFF. Using reference TRBV5-1 and TRBJ2-1 for the parts outside the CDR3, the full variable domain is KAGVTQTPRYLIKTRGQQVTLSCSPISGHRSVSWYQQTPGQGLQFLFEYFSETQRNKGNFPGRFSGRQFSNSRSEMNVSTLELGDSALYLCASSGGVADDYNEQFFGPGTRLTVL.